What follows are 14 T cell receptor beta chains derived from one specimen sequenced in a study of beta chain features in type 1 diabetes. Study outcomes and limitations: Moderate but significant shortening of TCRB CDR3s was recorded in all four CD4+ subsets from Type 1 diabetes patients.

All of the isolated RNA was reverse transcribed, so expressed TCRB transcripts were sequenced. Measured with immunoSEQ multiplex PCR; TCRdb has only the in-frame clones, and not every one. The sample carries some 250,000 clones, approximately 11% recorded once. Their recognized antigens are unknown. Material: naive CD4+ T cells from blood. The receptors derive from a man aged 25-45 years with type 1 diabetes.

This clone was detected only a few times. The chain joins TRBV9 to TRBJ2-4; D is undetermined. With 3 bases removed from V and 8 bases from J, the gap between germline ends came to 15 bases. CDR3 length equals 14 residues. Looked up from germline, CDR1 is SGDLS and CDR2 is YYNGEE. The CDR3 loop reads CASSAKPGLDIQYF. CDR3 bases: TGTGCCAGCAGCGCGAAACCCGGGTTAGACATTCAGTACTTC.

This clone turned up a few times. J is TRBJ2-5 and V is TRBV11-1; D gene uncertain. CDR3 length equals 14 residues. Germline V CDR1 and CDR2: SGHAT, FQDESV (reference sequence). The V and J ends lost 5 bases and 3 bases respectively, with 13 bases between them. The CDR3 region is CASSPRVGEETQYF. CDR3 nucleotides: TGTGCCAGCAGCCCCCGGGTTGGAGAAGAGACCCAGTACTTC.

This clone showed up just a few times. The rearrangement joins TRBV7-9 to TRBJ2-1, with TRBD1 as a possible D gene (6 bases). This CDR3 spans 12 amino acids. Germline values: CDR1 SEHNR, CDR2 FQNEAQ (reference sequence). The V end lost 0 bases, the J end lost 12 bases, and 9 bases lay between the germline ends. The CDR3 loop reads CASSLAGALQFF. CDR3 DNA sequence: TGTGCCAGCAGCTTAGCGGGGGCATTGCAGTTCTTC.

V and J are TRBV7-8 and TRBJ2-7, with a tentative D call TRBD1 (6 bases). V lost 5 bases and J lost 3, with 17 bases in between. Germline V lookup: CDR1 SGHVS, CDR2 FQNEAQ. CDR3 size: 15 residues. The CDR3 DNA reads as TGTGCCAGCAGCCCCCGTCGGGACACCTTCTACGAGCAGTACTTC. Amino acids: CASSPRRDTFYEQYF.

The CDR3 loop is CASSSNRGPYGYTF. CDR3 DNA: TGTGCCAGCAGCTCAAACAGGGGCCCATATGGCTACACCTTC. The chain couples TRBV7-2 to TRBJ1-2; 7 nucleotides agree with TRBD1. The CDR3 is 14 amino acids. CDR1 and CDR2 from the germline V gene are SGHTA and FQGNSA. V lost 4 bases to trimming and J lost 5 bases; unmatched junction nucleotides: 7. The variable domain in full, completed from reference TRBV7-2 and TRBJ1-2, reads GAGVSQSPSNKVTEKGKDVELRCDPISGHTALYWYRQSLGQGLEFLIYFQGNSAPDKSGLPSDRFSAERTGGSVSTLTIQRTQQEDSAVYLCASSSNRGPYGYTFGSGTRLTVV.

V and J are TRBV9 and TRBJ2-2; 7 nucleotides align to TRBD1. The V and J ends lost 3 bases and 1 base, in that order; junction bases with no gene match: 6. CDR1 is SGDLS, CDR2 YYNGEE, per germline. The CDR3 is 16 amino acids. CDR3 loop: CASSALGQRNTGELFF. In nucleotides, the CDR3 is TGTGCCAGCAGCGCCTTGGGACAGAGGAACACCGGGGAGCTGTTTTTT.

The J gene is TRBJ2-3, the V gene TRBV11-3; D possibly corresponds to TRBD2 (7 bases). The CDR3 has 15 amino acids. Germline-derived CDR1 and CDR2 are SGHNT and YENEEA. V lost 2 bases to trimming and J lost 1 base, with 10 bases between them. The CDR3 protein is CASSLTGGRTDTQYF. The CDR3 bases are TGTGCCAGCAGCTTAACGGGGGGCCGCACAGATACGCAGTATTTT.

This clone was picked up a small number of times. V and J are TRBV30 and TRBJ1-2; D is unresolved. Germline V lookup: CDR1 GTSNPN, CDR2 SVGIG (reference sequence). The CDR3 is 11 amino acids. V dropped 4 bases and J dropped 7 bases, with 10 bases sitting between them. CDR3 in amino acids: CAWTPGSGYTF. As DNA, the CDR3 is TGTGCCTGGACCCCGGGATCTGGCTACACCTTC.

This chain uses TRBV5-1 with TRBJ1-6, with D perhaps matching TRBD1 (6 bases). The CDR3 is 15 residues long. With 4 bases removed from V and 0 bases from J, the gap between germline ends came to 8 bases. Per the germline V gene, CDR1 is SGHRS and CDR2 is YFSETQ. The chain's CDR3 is CASSGQSSYNSPLHF. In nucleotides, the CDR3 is TGCGCCAGCAGCGGACAGAGCTCCTATAATTCACCCCTCCACTTT.

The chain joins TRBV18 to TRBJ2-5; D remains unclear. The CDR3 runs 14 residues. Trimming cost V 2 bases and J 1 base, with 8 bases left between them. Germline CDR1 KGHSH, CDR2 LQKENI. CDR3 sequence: CASSPNRLQETQYF. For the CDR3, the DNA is TGTGCCAGCTCACCAAACCGACTCCAAGAGACCCAGTACTTC.

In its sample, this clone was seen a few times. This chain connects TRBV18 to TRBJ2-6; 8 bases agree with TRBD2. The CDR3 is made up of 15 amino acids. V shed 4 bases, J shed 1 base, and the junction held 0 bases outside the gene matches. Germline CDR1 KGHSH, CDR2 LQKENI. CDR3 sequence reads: CASSLAGSGANVLTF. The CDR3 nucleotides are TGTGCCAGCTCACTAGCGGGGTCTGGGGCCAACGTCCTGACTTTC.

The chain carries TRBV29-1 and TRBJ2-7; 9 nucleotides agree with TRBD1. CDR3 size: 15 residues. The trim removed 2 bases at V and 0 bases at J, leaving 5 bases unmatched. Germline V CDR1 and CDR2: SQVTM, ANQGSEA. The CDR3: CSVEIGTGLSYEQYF. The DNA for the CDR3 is TGCAGCGTTGAAATTGGGACAGGGCTCTCCTACGAGCAGTACTTC.

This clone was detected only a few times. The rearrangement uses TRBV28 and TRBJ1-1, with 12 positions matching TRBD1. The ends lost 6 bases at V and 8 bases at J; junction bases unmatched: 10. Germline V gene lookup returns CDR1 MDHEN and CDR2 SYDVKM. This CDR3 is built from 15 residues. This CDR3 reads CASSSGTGGALEAFF. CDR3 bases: TGTGCCAGCAGCTCCGGGACAGGGGGCGCGTTGGAAGCTTTCTTT. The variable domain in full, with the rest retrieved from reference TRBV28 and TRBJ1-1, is DVKVTQSSRYLVKRTGEKVFLECVQDMDHENMFWYRQDPGLGLRLIYFSYDVKMKEKGDIPEGYSVSREKKERFSLILESASTNQTSMYLCASSSGTGGALEAFFGQGTRLTVV.

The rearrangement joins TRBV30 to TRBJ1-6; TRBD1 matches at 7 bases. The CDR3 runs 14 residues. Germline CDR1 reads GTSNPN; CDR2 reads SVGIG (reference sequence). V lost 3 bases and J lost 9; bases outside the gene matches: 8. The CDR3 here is CAWRKRQGRSPLHF. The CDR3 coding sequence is TGTGCCTGGAGGAAACGACAGGGCCGTTCACCCCTCCACTTT.